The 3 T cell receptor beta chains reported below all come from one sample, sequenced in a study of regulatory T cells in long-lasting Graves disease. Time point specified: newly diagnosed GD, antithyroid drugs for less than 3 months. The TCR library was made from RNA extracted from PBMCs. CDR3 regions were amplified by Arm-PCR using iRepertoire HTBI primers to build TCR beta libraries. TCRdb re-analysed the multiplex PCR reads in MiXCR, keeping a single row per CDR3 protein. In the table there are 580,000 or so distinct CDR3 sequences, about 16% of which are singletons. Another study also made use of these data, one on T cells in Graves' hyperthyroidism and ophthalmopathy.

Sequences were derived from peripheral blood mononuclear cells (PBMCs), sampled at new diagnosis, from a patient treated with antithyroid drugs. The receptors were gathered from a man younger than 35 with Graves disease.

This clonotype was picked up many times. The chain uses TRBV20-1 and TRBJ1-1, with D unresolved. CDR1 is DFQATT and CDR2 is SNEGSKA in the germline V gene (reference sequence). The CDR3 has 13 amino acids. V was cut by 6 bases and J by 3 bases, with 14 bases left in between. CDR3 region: CSAPVVSDTEAFF. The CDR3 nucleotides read TGCAGTGCCCCGGTCGTGTCGGACACTGAAGCTTTCTTT.

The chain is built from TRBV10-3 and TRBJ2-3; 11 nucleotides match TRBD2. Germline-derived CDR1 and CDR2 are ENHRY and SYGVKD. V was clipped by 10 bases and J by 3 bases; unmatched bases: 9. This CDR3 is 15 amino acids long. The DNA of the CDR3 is TGTGCCACCGCTCGACTAGCGGGGCGGACAGATACGCAGTATTTT. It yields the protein CATARLAGRTDTQYF.

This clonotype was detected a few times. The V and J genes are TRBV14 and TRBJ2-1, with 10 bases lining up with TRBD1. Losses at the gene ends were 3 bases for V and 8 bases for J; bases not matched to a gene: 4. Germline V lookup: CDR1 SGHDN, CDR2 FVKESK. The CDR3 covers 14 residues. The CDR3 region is CASSQETGGDEQFF. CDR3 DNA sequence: TGTGCCAGCAGCCAGGAGACAGGGGGCGATGAGCAGTTCTTC. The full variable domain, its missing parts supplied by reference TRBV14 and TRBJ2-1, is EAGVTQFPSHSVIEKGQTVTLRCDPISGHDNLYWYRRVMGKEIKFLLHFVKESKQDESGMPNNRFLAERTGGTYSTLKVQPAELEDSGVYFCASSQETGGDEQFFGPGTRLTVL.